This T cell receptor beta chain was profiled in a study of T cells in women clearing cervical HPV infection. About the study: Blood came at first lesion visit for cases, post-clearance for controls. Overall study findings and caveats: Effector/memory and HPV-specific T cells were not isolated, and association timing is unknown.

Genomic DNA, averaging roughly 1,200 ng per sample, yielded TCR beta CDR3 via immunoSEQ. Profiled with immunoSEQ multiplex PCR; TCRdb holds only in-frame clones, not every one. The sample has approximately 37,000 clones. Note on this clone: The antigen is undetermined.

The TCR comes from a woman between 18 and 69 years old with a cervical HPV16 infection that either progressed to CIN3+ or cleared (not recorded which). Sequenced: blood buffy coat.

The CDR3 here is CASSRSGQKQETQYF. The CDR3 bases that were read are TGTGCCAGCTCAAGGTCGGGACAGAAACAAGAGACC. The chain carries TRBV18 and TRBJ2-5; TRBD1 matches at 7 bases. The sequenced fragment ends 3 residues before the CDR3 boundary, so the rest is inferred from the germline J gene. The CDR3 extends over 15 amino acids. Germline trimming cut 5 bases from V and 2 bases from J; bases unmatched to any gene: 8. The germline V gene encodes CDR1 KGHSH and CDR2 LQKENI.